This TCR beta chain stems from a study of shared T cell receptors in the human thymus. The data were produced by immunoSEQ multiplex PCR, yet TCRdb's version contains in-frame clones alone and is incomplete. Here the sample spans roughly 700,000 clones, roughly 88% being singletons. This clone appeared once. Germline V gene lookup returns CDR1 KGHSH and CDR2 LQKENI. CDR3 length: 15 amino acids. Trimming took 4 bases from V and 5 from J; bases not matched to a gene: 4. These data also formed part of another study, on human thymus T cells. In that study: Corrective cardiac surgery supplied the resected thymus tissue. Blood and thymic repertoires both appeared biased in V and J gene usage.

V usage is TRBV18 and J usage is TRBJ2-2; TRBD1 aligns across 10 bases. The receptor was derived from a boy in the first two years of life with a congenital heart defect. Material: thymocytes. The CDR3 DNA reads TGTGCCAGCTCACGCGGACAGGGGGTAACCGGGGAGCTGTTTTTT. This codes for CASSRGQGVTGELFF.